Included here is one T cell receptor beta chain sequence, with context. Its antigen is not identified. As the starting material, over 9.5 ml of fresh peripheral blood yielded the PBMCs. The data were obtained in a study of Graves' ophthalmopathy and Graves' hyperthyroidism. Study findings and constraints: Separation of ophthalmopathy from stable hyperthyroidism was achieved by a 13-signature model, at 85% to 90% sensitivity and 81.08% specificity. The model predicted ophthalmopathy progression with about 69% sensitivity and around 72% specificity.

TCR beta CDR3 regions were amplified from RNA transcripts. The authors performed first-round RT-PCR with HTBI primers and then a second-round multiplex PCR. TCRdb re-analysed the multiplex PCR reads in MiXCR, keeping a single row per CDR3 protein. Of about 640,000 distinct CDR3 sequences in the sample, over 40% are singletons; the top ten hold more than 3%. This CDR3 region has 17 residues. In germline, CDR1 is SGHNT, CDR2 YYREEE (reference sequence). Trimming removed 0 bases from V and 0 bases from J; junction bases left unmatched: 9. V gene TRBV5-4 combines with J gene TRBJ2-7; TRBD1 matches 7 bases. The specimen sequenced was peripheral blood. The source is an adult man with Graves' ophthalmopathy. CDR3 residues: CASSLASLRDSSYEQYF. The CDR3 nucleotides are TGTGCCAGCAGCTTGGCCAGTCTCCGGGACAGCTCCTACGAGCAGTACTTC. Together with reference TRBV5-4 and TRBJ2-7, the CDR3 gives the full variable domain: ETGVTQSPTHLIKTRGQQVTLRCSSQSGHNTVSWYQQALGQGPQFIFQYYREEENGRGNFPPRFSGLQFPNYSSELNVNALELDDSALYLCASSLASLRDSSYEQYFGPGTRLTVT.